This entry lists 27 T cell receptor beta chains sequenced from one sample in a study of T cells in Graves' hyperthyroidism and ophthalmopathy. Using RNA transcripts as the source, TCR beta CDR3 regions were amplified. Carried out on the TCR CDR3, a first-round RT-PCR used the HTBI primer set. TCRdb used MiXCR to reprocess the multiplex PCR reads, holding one entry per CDR3 protein. The sample has hundreds of thousands of distinct CDR3 sequences; 40% to 55% are singletons. The sample comprised peripheral blood or thyroid tissue (not recorded which). These receptors came from an adult man with Graves' disease, either hyperthyroidism or ophthalmopathy (not recorded which).

With respect to this clonotype: Since a much larger clone is just one base distant, this may be a read error. The chain carries TRBV25-1 and TRBJ2-2, with 7 bases aligning to TRBD2. The germline V gene has CDR1 MGHDK and CDR2 SYGVNS. This CDR3 has 15 amino acids. The J segment lost 6 bases and the V segment lost 1 base, leaving 5 bases of the junction unmatched. CDR3 sequence: CASSESLGGAGELFF. The CDR3 DNA sequence: TGTGCCAGCAGTGAATCACTGGGGGGGGCCGGGGAGCTGTTTTTT. Filled out from reference TRBV25-1 and TRBJ2-2, the complete variable domain reads EADIYQTPRYLVIGTGKKITLECSQTMGHDKMYWYQQDPGMELHLIHYSYGVNSTEKGDLSSESTVSRIRTEHFPLTLESARPSHTSQYLCASSESLGGAGELFFGEGSRLTVL.

This clonotype was counted many times. The genes are TRBV7-9 and TRBJ2-5; D unresolved. The CDR3 contains 15 residues. The V end lost 3 bases, the J end lost 5 bases, and 16 bases lay between the germline ends. Germline-derived CDR1 and CDR2 are SEHNR and FQNEAQ (reference sequence). As DNA, the CDR3 is TGTGCCAGCAGCTTCTTGGGTCTAGATCCGGAGACCCAGTACTTC. Amino acids: CASSFLGLDPETQYF.

This clonotype was observed a handful of times. J is TRBJ2-7 and V is TRBV24-1, with a weak D call TRBD1 (5 bases). Germline assignment: CDR1 KGHDR and CDR2 SFDVKD. CDR3 length: 13 amino acids. V gave up 11 bases and J gave up 1 base, with 14 bases separating them. The CDR3 DNA reads TGTGCCAGCAGGGCGTTCACTTCCTACGAGCAGTACTTC. Its translation: CASRAFTSYEQYF.

On this clonotype: The junction departs from the called germline gene at one end, perhaps through a read error. The J gene is TRBJ1-4, the V gene TRBV7-3, with D unclear. Germline V gene sequence: CDR1 SGHTA, CDR2 FQGTGA. This CDR3 has 14 amino acids. The CDR3 region has the DNA TGCGCCAGCAGCCAAGTGACGAATAATGAAAAACTGTTTTTT. Translating gives CASSQVTNNEKLFF.

This chain joins TRBV5-1 and TRBJ2-7, with TRBD1 matching 8 bases. With V trimmed by 0 bases and J by 6 bases, 8 bases remained unmatched. The CDR3 has 15 residues. CDR1 is SGHRS, CDR2 YFSETQ, per germline. The CDR3 spells CASSLEGTGLIEQYF. CDR3 DNA: TGCGCCAGCAGCTTGGAAGGGACAGGTCTTATCGAGCAGTACTTC.

This rearrangement joins TRBV29-1 to TRBJ2-2, with D uncertain. This CDR3 is built from 15 residues. Germline V gives CDR1 SQVTM, CDR2 ANQGSEA. Trimming removed 4 bases from V and 1 base from J, with 13 bases in between. The CDR3 nucleotides are TGCAGCGTTGTTGATGGGGTTTTGAACACCGGGGAGCTGTTTTTT. This codes for CSVVDGVLNTGELFF.

This clonotype was seen repeatedly, ten times or more. The chain couples TRBV2 to TRBJ1-2; possible D gene TRBD1, 6 bases. The CDR3 extends over 13 amino acids. In germline, CDR1 is SNHLY, CDR2 FYNNEI. The V gene lost 4 bases and the J gene lost 2 bases, with 8 bases spanning the gap. CDR3 residues: CASSGGQNYGYTF. As DNA, the CDR3 is TGTGCCAGCAGTGGGGGGCAGAACTATGGCTACACCTTC.

This chain links TRBV7-9 with TRBJ1-1; D gene ambiguous. This CDR3 is 17 amino acids long. Germline CDR1 and CDR2: SEHNR and FQNEAQ (reference sequence). Trimming took off 1 base at V and 1 base at J, with 16 bases between the two ends. DNA of the CDR3: TGTGCCAGCAGCTTAGAGTTCGGCAACAGAAGGAACACTGAAGCTTTCTTT. Its translation: CASSLEFGNRRNTEAFF.

This rearrangement joins TRBV11-2 to TRBJ2-5; 11 bases line up with TRBD1. J lost 4 bases, V lost 5 bases, and 6 bases had no gene match. There are 15 residues in the CDR3. Germline V gene data show CDR1 as SGHAT and CDR2 as FQNNGV. This CDR3 reads CASSRAGTGGETQYF. DNA for the CDR3: TGTGCCAGCAGCCGTGCCGGGACAGGGGGAGAGACCCAGTACTTC.

The genes are TRBV29-1 and TRBJ1-1; D may be TRBD1 (5 bases). Per germline, CDR1 SQVTM and CDR2 ANQGSEA. V was shortened by 0 bases and J by 3 bases, with 11 bases between the two germline ends. The CDR3 is 14 amino acids. The CDR3 DNA follows: TGCAGCGTTGAAGATACCGGGACCCACACTGAAGCTTTCTTT. Residues: CSVEDTGTHTEAFF.

This chain uses TRBV7-2 with TRBJ2-7, with 11 bases aligning to TRBD2. CDR3 length: 14 amino acids. Germline assignment: CDR1 SGHTA and CDR2 FQGNSA. J lost 3 bases, V lost 5 bases, and 3 bases had no gene match. CDR3 sequence: CASSNTSGSYEQYF. The CDR3 DNA sequence: TGTGCCAGCAGCAATACTAGCGGGAGCTACGAGCAGTACTTC.

The chain recombines TRBV15 with TRBJ1-1; unclear D gene. This CDR3 is 16 amino acids long. V gave up 0 bases and J gave up 4 bases, with 15 bases separating them. CDR1 LNHNV and CDR2 YYDKDF come from the germline V gene (reference sequence). The CDR3 DNA reads TGTGCCACCAGCAGAGATCTACGGAAGCCCGGCACTGAAGCTTTCTTT. Its translation is CATSRDLRKPGTEAFF.

This clonotype was counted a few times. A read error may account for a junction end that differs from germline. The chain links TRBV10-3 to TRBJ1-2; D not resolved. The CDR3 spans 14 residues. CDR1 and CDR2 from the germline V gene are ENHRY and SYGVKD. CDR3 in amino acids: CASSDELRLYGYTF. As DNA, the CDR3 is TGTGCCAGCAGTGATGAATTGCGTCTTTATGGCTACACCTTC.

The chain employs TRBV2 and TRBJ1-3, with a possible D match to TRBD1 (6 bases). Germline V gene data show CDR1 as SNHLY and CDR2 as FYNNEI. V gave up 10 bases and J gave up 4 bases, with 20 bases separating them. This CDR3 is built from 15 residues. The CDR3 nucleotides read TGTGCCACTCCGGGGGGAACAGGGTACGGAAACACCATATATTTT. It yields the protein CATPGGTGYGNTIYF. Filled out from reference TRBV2 and TRBJ1-3, the complete variable domain reads EPEVTQTPSHQVTQMGQEVILRCVPISNHLYFYWYRQILGQKVEFLVSFYNNEISEKSEIFDDQFSVERPDGSNFTLKIRSTKLEDSAMYFCATPGGTGYGNTIYFGEGSWLTVV.

The rearrangement joins TRBV6-4 to TRBJ1-4, with 9 bases matching TRBD1. Germline V gene sequence: CDR1 MRHNA, CDR2 SNTAGT. V trimming: 2 bases; J trimming: 8 bases; junction bases outside the gene matches: 6. The CDR3 contains 15 residues. CDR3 protein: CASSDRTGEGEKLFF. The DNA for the CDR3 is TGTGCCAGCAGTGACCGGACAGGGGAGGGCGAAAAACTGTTTTTT.

This clonotype has more than one count but fewer than ten. The chain uses TRBV19 and TRBJ1-2; D perhaps matches TRBD1 (6 bases). The CDR3 length is 17 residues. V was clipped by 3 bases and J by 4 bases, with 21 bases between them. CDR1 is LNHDA and CDR2 is SQIVND in the germline V gene (reference sequence). DNA of the CDR3: TGTGCCAGTAGTATCTCATTTGGTGGAGGACAGAGCTATGGCTACACCTTC. Translating gives CASSISFGGGQSYGYTF.

The chain employs TRBV25-1 and TRBJ2-5, with 7 bases aligning to TRBD2. The CDR3 consists of 15 residues. CDR1 is MGHDK and CDR2 is SYGVNS in the germline V gene. Trimming at V came to 1 base and at J to 2 bases, leaving 4 bases not matched to a gene. The DNA for the CDR3 is TGTGCCAGCAGTGAATCCGGGAGGCAACAAGAGACCCAGTACTTC. Protein product: CASSESGRQQETQYF. Supplemented by reference TRBV25-1 and TRBJ2-5, the full variable domain reads EADIYQTPRYLVIGTGKKITLECSQTMGHDKMYWYQQDPGMELHLIHYSYGVNSTEKGDLSSESTVSRIRTEHFPLTLESARPSHTSQYLCASSESGRQQETQYFGPGTRLLVL.

This clonotype has a count of ten or more. The CDR3 DNA reads TGTGCCAGCAGCTTAGTAATCAGGGGCGAACAGCCCCAGCATTTT. The encoded protein is CASSLVIRGEQPQHF. The rearrangement joins TRBV7-8 to TRBJ1-5; D is perhaps TRBD1 (6 bases). The CDR3 loop spans 15 amino acids. Germline lookup yields CDR1 SGHVS and CDR2 FQNEAQ. V was pared by 1 base and J by 7 bases, with 14 bases between.

J is TRBJ2-7 and V is TRBV24-1, with TRBD2 matching over 12 bases. The CDR3 has 15 residues. Germline CDR1 is KGHDR and CDR2 is SFDVKD. V lost 0 bases, J lost 6 bases, and 2 bases stayed unmatched. CDR3: CATSDLPSGRGEQYF. CDR3 DNA sequence: TGTGCCACCAGTGATTTGCCTAGCGGGAGGGGCGAGCAGTACTTC.

V and J are TRBV7-9 and TRBJ2-7; 8 bases fit TRBD1. The CDR3 consists of 15 residues. Germline lookup yields CDR1 SEHNR and CDR2 FQNEAQ (reference sequence). V was clipped by 5 bases and J by 5 bases; unmatched bases: 11. The CDR3 is CASSIPGQEYHEQYF. In nucleotides, the CDR3 is TGTGCCAGCAGCATCCCGGGACAGGAGTATCACGAGCAGTACTTC.

This clonotype showed up many times. The CDR3 loop is CSARGGGTVFGYTF. CDR3 nucleotide sequence: TGCAGTGCTAGAGGAGGCGGGACAGTCTTTGGCTACACCTTC. The chain links TRBV20-1 to TRBJ1-2; 7 bases match TRBD1. The CDR3 extends over 14 amino acids. The V gene's germline CDR1 is DFQATT and CDR2 SNEGSKA (reference sequence). V shed 1 base and J 7 bases; nucleotides not matched to a gene: 9.

The rearrangement uses TRBV19 and TRBJ1-2; D may be TRBD1 (6 bases). This CDR3 is 13 amino acids long. Germline V gives CDR1 LNHDA, CDR2 SQIVND (reference sequence). Trimming stripped 7 bases from V and 4 bases from J, with 13 bases between. CDR3 sequence reads: CASTPGVGYGYTF. For the CDR3, the DNA is TGTGCCAGTACGCCAGGGGTTGGCTATGGCTACACCTTC.

This clonotype was counted only a few times. The rearrangement links TRBV20-1 to TRBJ2-5, with TRBD2 matching 15 bases. CDR1 and CDR2 (germline): DFQATT, SNEGSKA (reference sequence). The CDR3 spans 15 residues. J was trimmed by 4 bases and V by 5 bases; bases with no gene match: 5. The CDR3 nucleotides are TGCAGTGCTCGACGGACTAGCGGGAGGGGAGAGACCCAGTACTTC. Translated: CSARRTSGRGETQYF.

There are a few counts of this clonotype. The chain joins TRBV29-1 to TRBJ2-2, with D possibly being TRBD1 (5 bases). The CDR3 has 16 amino acids. The germline V gene has CDR1 SQVTM and CDR2 ANQGSEA. Trimming removed 6 bases from V and 1 base from J, with 18 bases in between. The DNA of the CDR3 is TGCAGCGTGGGGTTAAGGAACAGGCTGAACACCGGGGAGCTGTTTTTT. Translation: CSVGLRNRLNTGELFF.

In this sample, this clonotype turned up many times. The chain joins TRBV19 to TRBJ1-1; the match to TRBD1 covers 7 bases. Losses at the gene ends were 6 bases for V and 1 base for J; bases not matched to a gene: 2. In germline, CDR1 is LNHDA, CDR2 SQIVND (reference sequence). CDR3 length: 13 amino acids. The CDR3 spells CASRDRTNTEAFF. CDR3 DNA: TGTGCCAGTAGGGACAGGACGAACACTGAAGCTTTCTTT. Full variable domain (outside the CDR3, taken from reference TRBV19 and TRBJ1-1): DGGITQSPKYLFRKEGQNVTLSCEQNLNHDAMYWYRQDPGQGLRLIYYSQIVNDFQKGDIAEGYSVSREKKESFPLTVTSAQKNPTAFYLCASRDRTNTEAFFGQGTRLTVV.

This rearrangement joins TRBV10-1 to TRBJ2-2; perhaps TRBD2 as D (6 bases). Per the germline V gene, CDR1 is WNHNN and CDR2 is SYGVQD (reference sequence). The CDR3 sequence is 13 residues long. V was clipped by 6 bases and J by 5 bases, with 10 bases between them. Here the CDR3 reads CASSRERTGELFF. CDR3 sequence (DNA): TGCGCCAGCAGCCGGGAGAGGACCGGGGAGCTGTTTTTT.

The chain carries TRBV7-2 and TRBJ1-2; 10 nucleotides agree with TRBD1. Germline assignment: CDR1 SGHTA and CDR2 FQGNSA. The CDR3 sequence is 16 residues long. V was clipped by 4 bases and J by 8 bases; unmatched bases: 13. Here the CDR3 reads CASSSGTGVSLYGYTF. The CDR3 DNA reads TGTGCCAGCAGCTCGGGGACAGGGGTTTCACTTTACGGCTACACCTTC.